This T cell receptor (beta chain) is from a study of blood T cell repertoires in COVID-19. Assay: immunoSEQ multiplex PCR; the TCRdb copy retains only in-frame clones and omits some. Of approximately 68,000 clones listed, around 83% were seen once; the top ten hold about a third. The CDR3 contains 13 residues. The V and J ends lost 8 bases and 5 bases respectively, with 10 bases between them. Germline loops: CDR1 MGHDK, CDR2 SYGVNS. This receptor was taken from a woman aged 80 or over with active or convalescent COVID-19. Sequenced input: peripheral blood. The chain has TRBV25-1 and TRBJ1-6; maybe TRBD1 (5 bases). The CDR3 sequence: CASYAGNNSPLHF. The CDR3, as DNA: TGTGCCAGCTACGCAGGGAATAATTCACCCCTCCACTTT. Based on the CDR3 plus reference TRBV25-1 and TRBJ1-6, the full variable domain is EADIYQTPRYLVIGTGKKITLECSQTMGHDKMYWYQQDPGMELHLIHYSYGVNSTEKGDLSSESTVSRIRTEHFPLTLESARPSHTSQYLCASYAGNNSPLHFGNGTRLTVT.